This is a list of T cell receptor beta chains from one sample in a study of cytomegalovirus exposure and HLA in healthy donors. Assay: immunoSEQ multiplex PCR; the TCRdb copy retains only in-frame clones and omits some. The sample carries about 69,000 clones, around 68% recorded once. Source material: PBMCs. Receptors originate from a woman aged 25-40 years in good health and CMV-seronegative. Both conserved end residues are part of each CDR3. A D gene is named only where the DNA matches it firmly. Some rows have no size entry. The others give once, few or many, or a class for an expanded clone.

clone_size: .
j_call: TRBJ1-2
v_call: TRBV9
d_call: TRBD1
cdr3_nt: TGTGCCAGCAGCGTTCGAGGACAGGGGACCTATGGCTACACCTTC
cdr3_aa: CASSVRGQGTYGYTF

clone_size: .
j_call: TRBJ1-1
v_call: TRBV28
d_call: TRBD1
cdr3_nt: TGTGCCAGCAGTTTATGGGCCAGGGGGGACGGCACTGAAGCTTTCTTT
cdr3_aa: CASSLWARGDGTEAFF

clone_size: few
j_call: TRBJ1-1
v_call: TRBV7-2
d_call: TRBD1
cdr3_nt: TGTGCCAGCAGCTCCGGGACAGGGAACACTGAAGCTTTCTTT
cdr3_aa: CASSSGTGNTEAFF

clone_size: .
j_call: TRBJ2-7
v_call: TRBV27
d_call: .
cdr3_nt: TGTGCCAGCAGGGGCAGGGGTAATTCCTACGAGCAGTACTTC
cdr3_aa: CASRGRGNSYEQYF

clone_size: .
j_call: TRBJ2-7
v_call: TRBV5-1
d_call: TRBD1
cdr3_nt: TGCGCCAGCTCCCTAGGTGGGACAGGGATCTCCTACGAGCAGTACTTC
cdr3_aa: CASSLGGTGISYEQYF

clone_size: few
j_call: TRBJ1-6
v_call: TRBV7-9
d_call: TRBD1
cdr3_nt: TGTGCCAGCAGCCATCACCGGGACAGCGGTTCACCCCTCCACTTT
cdr3_aa: CASSHHRDSGSPLHF

clone_size: .
j_call: TRBJ1-5
v_call: TRBV7-2
d_call: .
cdr3_nt: TGTGCCAGCAGCGCCCGGGGGAATCAGCCCCAGCATTTT
cdr3_aa: CASSARGNQPQHF

clone_size: .
j_call: TRBJ1-6
v_call: TRBV6-1
d_call: .
cdr3_nt: TGTGCCTACGGCAGGGTAAATTCACCCCTCCACTTT
cdr3_aa: CAYGRVNSPLHF

clone_size: .
j_call: TRBJ1-1
v_call: TRBV11-2
d_call: TRBD1
cdr3_nt: TGTGCCAGCAGCTTACCCGGACAGGGACGGACTGAAGCTTTCTTT
cdr3_aa: CASSLPGQGRTEAFF

clone_size: .
j_call: TRBJ1-1
v_call: TRBV7-6
d_call: .
cdr3_nt: TGTGCCAGCAGCTTAAGATTAGGGGGAACAGGGTCAAACACTGAAGCTTTCTTT
cdr3_aa: CASSLRLGGTGSNTEAFF

clone_size: few
j_call: TRBJ2-5
v_call: TRBV6-4
d_call: TRBD2
cdr3_nt: TGTGCCAGCAGTGACCGCGGGACTAGCGGGGGGCCGGAAGAGACCCAGTACTTC
cdr3_aa: CASSDRGTSGGPEETQYF

clone_size: .
j_call: TRBJ2-7
v_call: TRBV19
d_call: .
cdr3_nt: TGTGCCAGTAGTCCTCTGATGGGAGCCTCCTACGAGCAGTACTTC
cdr3_aa: CASSPLMGASYEQYF

clone_size: .
j_call: TRBJ2-3
v_call: TRBV7-2
d_call: TRBD2
cdr3_nt: TGTGCCAGCAGCCCGAGCCCAGCGGGGGGCCCCGGTGATACGCAGTATTTT
cdr3_aa: CASSPSPAGGPGDTQYF

clone_size: .
j_call: TRBJ1-2
v_call: TRBV18
d_call: .
cdr3_nt: TGTGCCAGCTCACCACCGAGGGCCAACTATGGCTACACCTTC
cdr3_aa: CASSPPRANYGYTF

clone_size: .
j_call: TRBJ2-1
v_call: TRBV5-1
d_call: TRBD2
cdr3_nt: TGCGCCAGCAGCTTGAGCGGGGGGGCCTATGAGCAGTTCTTC
cdr3_aa: CASSLSGGAYEQFF

clone_size: .
j_call: TRBJ2-3
v_call: TRBV6-1
d_call: TRBD1
cdr3_nt: TGTGCCAGCAGTGAAGCGTCAGGGGGCATGGATACGCAGTATTTT
cdr3_aa: CASSEASGGMDTQYF

clone_size: .
j_call: TRBJ2-4
v_call: TRBV5-4
d_call: .
cdr3_nt: TGTGCCAGCAGCTTGGATTCAATGAGGGACATTCAGTACTTC
cdr3_aa: CASSLDSMRDIQYF

clone_size: .
j_call: TRBJ1-2
v_call: TRBV6-6
d_call: TRBD1
cdr3_nt: TGTGCCAGCAGTTACTCGGGACAGGGATGGGACGACACCTTC
cdr3_aa: CASSYSGQGWDDTF

clone_size: few
j_call: TRBJ1-1
v_call: TRBV5-1
d_call: .
cdr3_nt: TGCGCCAGCAGCCCCAGAGACGGGTACAACACTGAAGCTTTCTTT
cdr3_aa: CASSPRDGYNTEAFF

clone_size: .
j_call: TRBJ2-3
v_call: TRBV14
d_call: .
cdr3_nt: TGTGCCAGCAGGCGGGGAGACAGGGTGACAGATACGCAGTATTTT
cdr3_aa: CASRRGDRVTDTQYF

clone_size: few
j_call: TRBJ1-2
v_call: TRBV2
d_call: .
cdr3_nt: TGTGCCAGCTCCCTCCAGGGGAACTATGGCTACACCTTC
cdr3_aa: CASSLQGNYGYTF

clone_size: .
j_call: TRBJ1-6
v_call: TRBV18
d_call: TRBD1
cdr3_nt: TGTGCCAGCTCACTCGGGACAGCCGATTCCTATAATTCACCCCTCCACTTT
cdr3_aa: CASSLGTADSYNSPLHF

clone_size: .
j_call: TRBJ1-6
v_call: TRBV4-1
d_call: .
cdr3_nt: TGCGCCAGCAGCCAAAAGACGGAGTCCTATAATTCACCCCTCCACTTT
cdr3_aa: CASSQKTESYNSPLHF

clone_size: .
j_call: TRBJ2-1
v_call: TRBV7-8
d_call: TRBD2
cdr3_nt: TGTGCCAGCAGCTCTCCGGGACTAGGGCTCCATGAGTTCTTC
cdr3_aa: CASSSPGLGLHEFF

clone_size: few
j_call: TRBJ2-3
v_call: TRBV27
d_call: .
cdr3_nt: TGTGCCAGCAGCCTCAGCAGGGTCGAAGATACGCAGTATTTT
cdr3_aa: CASSLSRVEDTQYF

clone_size: .
j_call: TRBJ2-3
v_call: TRBV10-3
d_call: .
cdr3_nt: TGTGCCATCAGTGAGTCGGACTCCATAGATACGCAGTATTTT
cdr3_aa: CAISESDSIDTQYF

clone_size: once
j_call: TRBJ1-5
v_call: TRBV5-1
d_call: .
cdr3_nt: TGCGCCAGCAGCTTGGGAGAGAGCAATCAGCCCCAGCATTTT
cdr3_aa: CASSLGESNQPQHF

clone_size: .
j_call: TRBJ2-3
v_call: TRBV7-3
d_call: .
cdr3_nt: TGTGCCAGCAGCCCCCGGGACTTACCAACAGATACGCAGTATTTT
cdr3_aa: CASSPRDLPTDTQYF

clone_size: .
j_call: TRBJ1-1
v_call: TRBV30
d_call: TRBD1
cdr3_nt: TGTGCCTGGAGTCGGGGGCAGGGGGTCAAGTCTGAAGCTTTCTTT
cdr3_aa: CAWSRGQGVKSEAFF

clone_size: few
j_call: TRBJ2-3
v_call: TRBV6-4
d_call: TRBD2
cdr3_nt: TGTGCCAGCAGTGACTCGGCGGGGGGCTCAGATACGCAGTATTTT
cdr3_aa: CASSDSAGGSDTQYF

clone_size: .
j_call: TRBJ2-7
v_call: TRBV15
d_call: TRBD1
cdr3_nt: TGCGCCACCAGCAGAGATTGGACCACCAGGGGGCAACGGTCCTACGAGCAGTACTTC
cdr3_aa: CATSRDWTTRGQRSYEQYF

clone_size: few
j_call: TRBJ2-1
v_call: TRBV19
d_call: TRBD2
cdr3_nt: TGTGCCAGTAGTAACCGGACTAGCGGGTCGGAAAATGAGCAGTTCTTC
cdr3_aa: CASSNRTSGSENEQFF

clone_size: .
j_call: TRBJ1-5
v_call: TRBV15
d_call: .
cdr3_nt: TGTGCCACCAGCAGAGTCTTAGACAGTAATCAGCCCCAGCATTTT
cdr3_aa: CATSRVLDSNQPQHF

clone_size: .
j_call: TRBJ2-2
v_call: TRBV5-1
d_call: .
cdr3_nt: TGCGCCAGCAGCTTCCAGGGGCGAAGTGACCGGGAGCTGTTTTTT
cdr3_aa: CASSFQGRSDRELFF

clone_size: few
j_call: TRBJ1-3
v_call: TRBV4-1
d_call: .
cdr3_nt: TGCGCCAGCAGCCAAGATCGGCGGGGTTCTGGTGGAAACACCATATATTTT
cdr3_aa: CASSQDRRGSGGNTIYF

clone_size: few
j_call: TRBJ2-3
v_call: TRBV7-8
d_call: .
cdr3_nt: TGTGCCAGCAGCTCCCCCGTAGGCACAGATACGCAGTATTTT
cdr3_aa: CASSSPVGTDTQYF

clone_size: .
j_call: TRBJ2-3
v_call: TRBV10-3
d_call: .
cdr3_nt: TGTGCCATCAGTGAGCGGGGGGCGAGGGATACGCAGTATTTT
cdr3_aa: CAISERGARDTQYF

clone_size: .
j_call: TRBJ1-6
v_call: TRBV28
d_call: TRBD1
cdr3_nt: TGTGCCAGCAGCAACAGGGGTACCGGGGATTCACCCCTCCACTTT
cdr3_aa: CASSNRGTGDSPLHF

clone_size: .
j_call: TRBJ1-1
v_call: TRBV5-1
d_call: .
cdr3_nt: TGCGCCAGCAGCTGGGGAGGGGGTTCCACTGAAGCTTTCTTT
cdr3_aa: CASSWGGGSTEAFF

clone_size: few
j_call: TRBJ2-5
v_call: TRBV5-1
d_call: .
cdr3_nt: TGCGCCAGCAAAGGGCCCCGGGATGGCCAAGAGACCCAGTACTTC
cdr3_aa: CASKGPRDGQETQYF

clone_size: few
j_call: TRBJ2-1
v_call: TRBV11-2
d_call: TRBD2
cdr3_nt: TGTGCCAGCAGCTCGATAGCGGGCTCCTACAATGAGCAGTTCTTC
cdr3_aa: CASSSIAGSYNEQFF

clone_size: .
j_call: TRBJ1-5
v_call: TRBV29-1
d_call: .
cdr3_nt: TGCAGCGTTGTACAGGTCTTGGGTCAGCCCCAGCATTTT
cdr3_aa: CSVVQVLGQPQHF